One and the same sample provided the 17 T cell receptor beta chains below, sequenced in a study of identical twins. TCRdb fed the 5' RACE reads into MiXCR, producing one record per CDR3 protein. The table has about 430,000 distinct CDR3 sequences, approximately 18% seen once. The sequencing sample was made of naive T cells sorted from blood. These receptors were taken from a man between 45 and 60 years old in good health.

The CDR3 loop is CASSLGGPDQPQHF. The CDR3 DNA follows: TGTGCCAGCAGCTTGGGCGGCCCAGATCAGCCCCAGCATTTT. The genes are TRBV5-4 and TRBJ1-5; no clear D gene. Trimming took off 0 bases at V and 5 bases at J, with 9 bases between the two ends. Germline V gene lookup returns CDR1 SGHNT and CDR2 YYREEE (reference sequence). The CDR3 loop spans 14 amino acids.

This clonotype appeared many times. In nucleotides, the CDR3 is TGCAGTGCTAGAGAATTAAATGAGCAGTTCTTC. This codes for CSARELNEQFF. This chain joins TRBV20-1 and TRBJ2-1, with D uncertain. Germline V gene data show CDR1 as DFQATT and CDR2 as SNEGSKA (reference sequence). V was pared by 0 bases and J by 7 bases, with 4 bases between. The CDR3 has 11 residues.

The V and J genes are TRBV7-2 and TRBJ1-2, with D perhaps TRBD1 (5 bases). This CDR3 contains 13 residues. V was shortened by 5 bases and J by 3 bases, with 10 bases between the two germline ends. Germline V gene lookup returns CDR1 SGHTA and CDR2 FQGNSA. This CDR3 is CASSVTQDYGYTF. The CDR3 DNA follows: TGTGCCAGCAGCGTTACACAGGACTATGGCTACACCTTC. The full variable domain, in which reference TRBV7-2 and TRBJ1-2 provide the parts outside the CDR3, is GAGVSQSPSNKVTEKGKDVELRCDPISGHTALYWYRQSLGQGLEFLIYFQGNSAPDKSGLPSDRFSAERTGGSVSTLTIQRTQQEDSAVYLCASSVTQDYGYTFGSGTRLTVV.

The chain carries TRBV20-1 and TRBJ2-1, with D possibly being TRBD1 or TRBD2 (6 bases each). Germline V gene sequence: CDR1 DFQATT, CDR2 SNEGSKA (reference sequence). This CDR3 comprises 14 residues. Trimming removed 3 bases from V and 12 bases from J, with 21 bases in between. The CDR3 sequence: CSARGGSRTPLQFF. In nucleotides, the CDR3 is TGCAGTGCTAGGGGGGGCTCGCGAACCCCACTGCAGTTCTTC.

The V gene is TRBV28, the J gene TRBJ2-7; no definite D call. The CDR3 contains 15 residues. Per germline, CDR1 MDHEN and CDR2 SYDVKM. Trimming pared 4 bases from V and 3 bases from J, leaving 16 bases between. The CDR3 here is CASSSLIRGNYEQYF. CDR3 nucleotides: TGTGCCAGCAGTTCCCTTATACGTGGGAACTACGAGCAGTACTTC.

The chain links TRBV6-6 to TRBJ2-7; 13 nucleotides line up with TRBD2. The CDR3 has 12 residues. The germline V gene encodes CDR1 MNHNY and CDR2 SVGAGI (reference sequence). The ends lost 10 bases at V and 8 bases at J; junction bases unmatched: 5. CDR3 amino acids: CATGTSGIKQYF. CDR3 bases: TGTGCCACCGGGACTAGCGGGATTAAGCAGTACTTC.

This clonotype was picked up a small number of times. The chain links TRBV9 to TRBJ2-1; 14 positions match TRBD2. This CDR3 is built from 15 residues. The junction had 9 bases not matched to a gene; V was cut back by 3 bases and J by 13 bases. Germline V gene data show CDR1 as SGDLS and CDR2 as YYNGEE. The DNA for the CDR3 is TGTGCCAGCAGCGACGGGACTAGCGGGAGTTTGATCCAGTTCTTC. Its protein is CASSDGTSGSLIQFF.

In this sample, this clonotype turned up a few times. This chain connects TRBV7-2 to TRBJ2-1, with D possibly TRBD2 on 6 matching bases. The germline CDR1 and CDR2 sequences are SGHTA and FQGNSA. Trimming removed 1 base from V and 9 bases from J, with 10 bases in between. The CDR3 runs 13 residues. The CDR3 is CASSLGGGVEQFF. Written as DNA, the CDR3 is TGTGCCAGCAGCTTAGGGGGCGGGGTTGAGCAGTTCTTC.

The V call is TRBV10-3, the J call TRBJ2-7; 8 nucleotides align to TRBD1. This CDR3 is built from 13 residues. Looked up from germline, CDR1 is ENHRY and CDR2 is SYGVKD. The trim removed 3 bases at V and 6 bases at J, leaving 4 bases unmatched. The CDR3 loop is CAISDQGAGEQYF. The CDR3 DNA follows: TGTGCCATCAGTGACCAGGGGGCGGGCGAGCAGTACTTC.

This clonotype has at least ten counts. This chain joins TRBV29-1 and TRBJ2-7; TRBD1 agrees at 8 bases. The CDR3 totals 13 residues. The germline V gene encodes CDR1 SQVTM and CDR2 ANQGSEA. V lost 6 bases and J lost 5; bases outside the gene matches: 9. CDR3 in amino acids: CSVKQGAGNEQYF. CDR3 DNA: TGCAGCGTGAAGCAGGGGGCCGGGAACGAGCAGTACTTC.

The chain links TRBV15 to TRBJ2-7, with D uncertain. The CDR3 totals 14 residues. Germline lookup yields CDR1 LNHNV and CDR2 YYDKDF (reference sequence). V lost 1 base and J 3 bases, leaving 10 bases between the germline ends. The CDR3 protein is CATSRVTGRYEQYF. CDR3 sequence (DNA): TGTGCCACCAGCAGAGTCACGGGCCGCTACGAGCAGTACTTC.

There are a few counts of this clonotype. The rearrangement links TRBV6-1 to TRBJ1-3; D remains unclear. From germline, CDR1 is MNHNS and CDR2 SASEGT. The CDR3 runs 13 residues. V lost 8 bases, J lost 2 bases, and 10 bases lay in between. The CDR3 nucleotides are TGTGCCAGCTCAGTTGCGACTGGAAACACCATATATTTT. Translation: CASSVATGNTIYF.

Only a few counts were recorded for this clonotype. The V and J genes are TRBV5-1 and TRBJ2-5; 8 bases are a match to TRBD2. The CDR3 runs 15 residues. The germline gives CDR1 SGHRS, CDR2 YFSETQ. Trimming took 4 bases from V and 0 from J; bases not matched to a gene: 5. The CDR3 sequence: CASSISGGNQETQYF. The CDR3 DNA reads TGCGCCAGCAGCATCTCGGGAGGGAACCAAGAGACCCAGTACTTC. The complete variable domain, with remaining parts taken from reference TRBV5-1 and TRBJ2-5, reads KAGVTQTPRYLIKTRGQQVTLSCSPISGHRSVSWYQQTPGQGLQFLFEYFSETQRNKGNFPGRFSGRQFSNSRSEMNVSTLELGDSALYLCASSISGGNQETQYFGPGTRLLVL.

CDR3 residues: CSAKTLAGVSEQYF. CDR3 bases: TGCAGTGCAAAAACACTAGCGGGAGTAAGTGAGCAGTACTTC. This sequence joins TRBV20-1 and TRBJ2-7; 11 nucleotides align to TRBD2. The CDR3 loop spans 14 amino acids. Per the germline V gene, CDR1 is DFQATT and CDR2 is SNEGSKA (reference sequence). V shed 6 bases and J 7 bases; nucleotides not matched to a gene: 11.

The CDR3, as DNA: TGTGCCACCAGCAGAGATCTGGCTAGCGGTAACAATGAGCAGTTCTTC. It is translated as CATSRDLASGNNEQFF. V usage is TRBV15 and J usage is TRBJ2-1; 7 nucleotides agree with TRBD2. CDR1 is LNHNV, CDR2 YYDKDF, per germline (reference sequence). V shed 0 bases and J 5 bases; nucleotides not matched to a gene: 7. This CDR3 contains 16 residues.

The sample holds a few counts of this clonotype. One junction end does not reproduce the germline sequence, and a read error may be involved. The rearrangement links TRBV7-7 to TRBJ2-7; TRBD1 or TRBD2 may be the D gene (5 bases each). The CDR3 extends over 15 amino acids. The germline V gene encodes CDR1 SSHAT and CDR2 FNYEAQ (reference sequence). The chain's CDR3 is CASSPLGQGRYEQYF. CDR3 DNA: TGTGCTAGCAGCCCACTGGGTCAGGGACGATACGAGCAGTACTTC.

The chain links TRBV4-3 to TRBJ2-5; 10 nucleotides align to TRBD2. Trimming cost V 1 base and J 5 bases; bases outside gene matches: 10. Germline V CDR1 and CDR2: LGHNA, YSLEER. This CDR3 is 17 amino acids long. The chain's CDR3 is CASSQGGAGGLFETQYF. CDR3 DNA: TGCGCCAGCAGCCAAGGCGGAGCGGGAGGGCTCTTTGAGACCCAGTACTTC.